One sample yielded the 18 T cell receptor beta chains listed below, sequenced in a study of chemoradiotherapy in HPV16-positive cancers. Data came from immunoSEQ multiplex PCR; TCRdb stores just in-frame clones and leaves some out. Altogether over 15,000 clones are present, just under 90% being singletons, with the ten largest covering 2% to 2.5%. Sequences were derived from blood, sampled from a patient who underwent chemoradiotherapy. These receptors were obtained from a human donor with HPV-associated anogenital cancer.

This chain uses TRBV30 with TRBJ1-5; TRBD1 matches at 12 bases. The CDR3 covers 16 residues. Trimming took 7 bases from V and 1 from J; bases not matched to a gene: 8. Per the germline V gene, CDR1 is GTSNPN and CDR2 is SVGIG (reference sequence). CDR3 loop: CALRGQGAWSNQPQHF. As DNA, the CDR3 is TGTGCCTTGCGGGGACAGGGGGCTTGGAGCAATCAGCCCCAGCATTTT.

The chain combines TRBV4-2 with TRBJ2-5; 8 nucleotides match TRBD2. After removal of 4 bases from V and 5 bases from J, the junction contained 6 bases not matched to a gene. The germline V gene encodes CDR1 LGHNA and CDR2 YNFKEQ. The CDR3 runs to 14 residues. For the CDR3, the DNA is TGTGCCAGCAGCCCGACGGGGGGGGTTGAGACCCAGTACTTC. Its protein product is CASSPTGGVETQYF.

J is TRBJ2-3 and V is TRBV30, with 8 nucleotides matching TRBD1. Germline lookup yields CDR1 GTSNPN and CDR2 SVGIG (reference sequence). V shed 1 base, J shed 0 bases, and the junction held 21 bases outside the gene matches. This CDR3 region has 21 residues. CDR3 protein: CAWSGQGALVALLSSTDTQYF. The CDR3 bases are TGTGCCTGGAGTGGCCAGGGGGCATTGGTAGCCCTCCTTTCTAGCACAGATACGCAGTATTTT.

The chain joins TRBV18 to TRBJ1-5; D possibly corresponds to TRBD1 (5 bases). The V and J ends lost 3 bases and 3 bases respectively, with 12 bases between them. Germline-derived CDR1 and CDR2 are KGHSH and LQKENI. The CDR3 is made up of 15 amino acids. CDR3 nucleotides: TGTGCCAGCTCACCGCGGGGCAGGACCAATCAGCCCCAGCATTTT. It codes for CASSPRGRTNQPQHF.

V gene TRBV4-2 combines with J gene TRBJ1-2; a possible D gene is TRBD1 (6 bases). The ends were cut back, 0 bases at V and 8 bases at J, with 19 bases in the middle. CDR1 and CDR2 from the germline V gene are LGHNA and YNFKEQ. The CDR3 sequence is 16 residues long. CDR3 nucleotides: TGTGCCAGCAGCCAAGATGAACAGGGTGGGCTATTCGGCTACACCTTC. Translated, it gives CASSQDEQGGLFGYTF.

This chain connects TRBV5-1 to TRBJ2-3, with 9 bases lining up with TRBD1. Germline V CDR1 and CDR2: SGHRS, YFSETQ. V shed 5 bases and J 2 bases; nucleotides not matched to a gene: 3. The CDR3 has 14 amino acids. The CDR3 here is CASRTGGNTDTQYF. For the CDR3, the DNA is TGCGCCAGCAGGACAGGGGGAAACACAGATACGCAGTATTTT.

The chain employs TRBV7-9 and TRBJ1-1; D possibly corresponds to TRBD1 (6 bases). Germline CDR1 is SEHNR and CDR2 is FQNEAQ (reference sequence). The CDR3 has 16 amino acids. V was cut by 5 bases and J by 4 bases, with 20 bases left in between. The DNA of the CDR3 is TGTGCCAGCAGCCCTCAGGGGTTTGGAAGTTTCACTGAAGCTTTCTTT. The encoded protein is CASSPQGFGSFTEAFF. The full variable domain, its missing parts supplied by reference TRBV7-9 and TRBJ1-1, is DTGVSQNPRHKITKRGQNVTFRCDPISEHNRLYWYRQTLGQGPEFLTYFQNEAQLEKSRLLSDRFSAERPKGSFSTLEIQRTEQGDSAMYLCASSPQGFGSFTEAFFGQGTRLTVV.

The chain joins TRBV5-4 to TRBJ1-2, with TRBD1 matching 7 bases. This CDR3 contains 15 residues. Germline V gene lookup returns CDR1 SGHNT and CDR2 YYREEE (reference sequence). The junction had 14 bases not matched to a gene; V was cut back by 7 bases and J by 5 bases. Written as DNA, the CDR3 is TGTGCCAGCCTACCCGGACAGGACCAGGGTTATGGCTACACCTTC. Amino acid sequence: CASLPGQDQGYGYTF.

V usage is TRBV4-1 and J usage is TRBJ2-7; 13 bases align to TRBD2. V was pared by 3 bases and J by 0 bases, with 5 bases of the junction left unmatched. CDR3 length equals 17 residues. Germline CDR1 and CDR2: MGHRA and YSYEKL. CDR3 sequence: CASSHGLAGALSYEQYF. Written as DNA, the CDR3 is TGCGCCAGCAGCCATGGACTAGCGGGAGCCCTCTCCTACGAGCAGTACTTC.

The CDR3 region is CASSSVNSGANVLTF. The CDR3 DNA is TGTGCCAGCAGTTCGGTGAACTCTGGGGCCAACGTCCTGACTTTC. This sequence joins TRBV6-5 and TRBJ2-6; D unresolved. Deletions cut 4 bases from V and 0 bases from J, with 7 bases between. CDR1 is MNHEY, CDR2 SVGAGI, per germline. The CDR3 spans 15 residues.

The chain is built from TRBV9 and TRBJ1-2, with D possibly matching TRBD1 (6 bases). Germline V gene lookup returns CDR1 SGDLS and CDR2 YYNGEE. Trimming removed 0 bases from V and 7 bases from J, with 10 bases in between. The CDR3 runs to 13 residues. This chain's CDR3 is CASSVVQGGGYTF. CDR3 nucleotide sequence: TGTGCCAGCAGCGTAGTACAGGGAGGTGGCTACACCTTC. Filled out from reference TRBV9 and TRBJ1-2, the complete variable domain reads DSGVTQTPKHLITATGQRVTLRCSPRSGDLSVYWYQQSLDQGLQFLIQYYNGEERAKGNILERFSAQQFPDLHSELNLSSLELGDSALYFCASSVVQGGGYTFGSGTRLTVV.

This clone appeared a single time. The chain has TRBV7-3 and TRBJ1-1, with D unclear. The CDR3 has 13 amino acids. V was pared by 0 bases and J by 3 bases, with 5 bases between. Germline V CDR1 and CDR2: SGHTA, FQGTGA. CDR3 nucleotide sequence: TGTGCCAGCAGCTTAACGCGGGACACTGAAGCTTTCTTT. Translation gives CASSLTRDTEAFF.

This clone turned up a few times. The chain uses TRBV11-2 and TRBJ2-3; TRBD2 matches 10 bases. The CDR3 length is 18 residues. Germline V CDR1 and CDR2: SGHAT, FQNNGV. V trimming: 1 base; J trimming: 0 bases; junction bases outside the gene matches: 7. The CDR3 reads CASSLGASGRRSTDTQYF. CDR3 bases: TGTGCCAGCAGCTTAGGGGCTAGCGGGAGACGGAGCACAGATACGCAGTATTTT.

The chain couples TRBV28 to TRBJ1-1; no reliable D call. Trimming took off 7 bases at V and 0 bases at J, with 6 bases between the two ends. This CDR3 is 12 amino acids long. Germline V gene data show CDR1 as MDHEN and CDR2 as SYDVKM. The CDR3 nucleotides read TGTGCCAGCATCACGGTGAACACTGAAGCTTTCTTT. Amino acid sequence: CASITVNTEAFF.

The rearrangement joins TRBV7-2 to TRBJ2-7; TRBD2 aligns across 8 bases. V dropped 1 base and J dropped 1; count of bases not matched to a gene: 3. Germline assignment: CDR1 SGHTA and CDR2 FQGNSA. CDR3 size: 15 residues. Here the CDR3 DNA reads TGTGCCAGCAGCTTAGACGGCGGGGGGTCCTACGAGCAGTACTTC. Translated, it gives CASSLDGGGSYEQYF.

This clone was seen just once. This sequence joins TRBV30 and TRBJ1-1; 8 bases are a match to TRBD1. The junction had 10 bases not matched to a gene; V was cut back by 2 bases and J by 2 bases. The CDR3 spans 16 residues. The V gene's germline CDR1 is GTSNPN and CDR2 SVGIG (reference sequence). Written as DNA, the CDR3 is TGTGCCTGGAGTCCCAGGGGGCTGGAGGGAAACACTGAAGCTTTCTTT. This gives the protein CAWSPRGLEGNTEAFF.

The chain employs TRBV7-6 and TRBJ2-1, with no clear D. V was trimmed by 1 base and J by 9 bases, leaving 4 bases between them. Germline CDR1 reads SGHVS; CDR2 reads FNYEAQ. The CDR3 contains 11 residues. CDR3 coding DNA: TGTGCCAGCAGCTTAGGGTCTGAGCAGTTCTTC. Protein product: CASSLGSEQFF.

CDR3 sequence (DNA): TGTGCCAGCAGTTGGGGACAACCGAGCTCTGGAAACACCATATATTTT. Its protein is CASSWGQPSSGNTIYF. V gene TRBV27 combines with J gene TRBJ1-3, with a weak D call TRBD1 (6 bases). Germline V gene lookup returns CDR1 MNHEY and CDR2 SMNVEV (reference sequence). Trimming took off 4 bases at V and 0 bases at J, with 13 bases between the two ends. The CDR3 contains 16 residues.